Below are 9 T cell receptor beta chains sequenced from a single sample in a study of T cell repertoires in cytomegalovirus infection. Each CDR3 protein gets one entry after TCRdb re-called the reads with MiXCR. The data contain 200,000 to 300,000 distinct CDR3 sequences, 9.1% of them singletons. The sample was PBMCs. All receptors derive from a human donor in good health (CMV status not recorded). Some clones in this sample may be carry-over from other donors' samples.

This clonotype was counted many times. The V gene is TRBV7-2, the J gene TRBJ2-5, with 10 bases matching TRBD2. The V segment lost 2 bases and the J segment 3 bases; nucleotides outside the gene matches: 9. The germline V gene has CDR1 SGHTA and CDR2 FQGNSA. This CDR3 has 17 residues. For the CDR3, the DNA is TGTGCCAGCAGCTTAAGGATGGGTCTAGCGGGGGAAGAGACCCAGTACTTC. It translates to CASSLRMGLAGEETQYF.

The chain recombines TRBV6-2 or TRBV6-3 with TRBJ1-5, with 8 bases matching TRBD1. The CDR3 spans 16 residues. The J segment lost 3 bases and the V segment lost 5 bases, leaving 9 bases of the junction unmatched. Germline values: CDR1 MNHEY, CDR2 SVGEGT. The CDR3, as DNA: TGTGCCAGCAGTACAAGAACAGGGGGTATCAATCAGCCCCAGCATTTT. Translated, it gives CASSTRTGGINQPQHF.

This clonotype was seen a few times. The chain employs TRBV27 and TRBJ2-7; TRBD1 agrees at 8 bases. Germline V lookup: CDR1 MNHEY, CDR2 SMNVEV (reference sequence). V shed 5 bases, J shed 0 bases, and the junction held 6 bases outside the gene matches. The CDR3 is 15 amino acids. The CDR3 sequence: CASSKDRAPSYEQYF. DNA of the CDR3: TGTGCCAGCAGTAAGGACAGGGCCCCCTCCTACGAGCAGTACTTC.

This clonotype was seen many times. V is TRBV7-9 and J is TRBJ1-4; 7 positions agree with TRBD1. V was pared by 6 bases and J by 5 bases, with 6 bases of the junction left unmatched. CDR1 SEHNR and CDR2 FQNEAQ come from the germline V gene (reference sequence). The CDR3 extends over 14 amino acids. The CDR3 spells CASRKGAHNEKLFF. CDR3 DNA: TGTGCCAGCAGAAAGGGGGCCCACAATGAAAAACTGTTTTTT.

This clonotype was recorded many times. This rearrangement joins TRBV7-2 to TRBJ2-5; the match to TRBD1 covers 10 bases. The CDR3 spans 14 residues. V lost 5 bases, J lost 3 bases, and 3 bases stayed unmatched. Germline V gives CDR1 SGHTA, CDR2 FQGNSA. The CDR3 loop is CASSRQGAKETQYF. The CDR3 coding sequence is TGTGCCAGCAGCCGACAGGGGGCAAAAGAGACCCAGTACTTC.

This clonotype has a handful of counts. V and J are TRBV7-2 and TRBJ2-5, with TRBD2 as a possible D gene (5 bases). V dropped 1 base and J dropped 2 bases, with 8 bases sitting between them. Germline assignment: CDR1 SGHTA and CDR2 FQGNSA. This CDR3 region has 14 residues. CDR3 in amino acids: CASSLEWTQETQYF. In DNA, the CDR3 is TGTGCCAGCAGCTTAGAGTGGACTCAAGAGACCCAGTACTTC.

This clonotype was seen a few times. This rearrangement joins TRBV6-2 or TRBV6-3 to TRBJ2-3; 7 positions match TRBD1. Per germline, CDR1 MNHEY and CDR2 SVGEGT. The CDR3 has 16 residues. Germline trimming cut 7 bases from V and 3 bases from J; bases unmatched to any gene: 13. The CDR3 region is CASTAIGDSETDTQYF. In DNA form, the CDR3 reads TGTGCCAGCACCGCGATAGGGGACAGTGAGACAGATACGCAGTATTTT.

This clonotype has at least ten counts. The rearrangement uses TRBV6-2 or TRBV6-3 and TRBJ1-5; D call uncertain. Trimming stripped 7 bases from V and 0 bases from J, with 10 bases between. CDR3 length: 14 residues. Per the germline V gene, CDR1 is MNHEY and CDR2 is SVGEGT. The CDR3 DNA reads TGTGCCAGCAATGAGGTGAATAGCAATCAGCCCCAGCATTTT. Translated: CASNEVNSNQPQHF.

This clonotype was seen a few times. The chain joins TRBV2 to TRBJ1-5, with D possibly TRBD1 on 5 matching bases. Germline CDR1 is SNHLY and CDR2 is FYNNEI. CDR3 length: 16 amino acids. V lost 5 bases, J lost 1 base, and 15 bases lay in between. CDR3 nucleotides: TGTGCCAGCAGTAGGACACCACCTGGGAGCAATCAGCCCCAGCATTTT. Translation gives CASSRTPPGSNQPQHF.